Listed below are T cell receptor beta chains from one sample, sequenced in a study of blood T cell repertoires in COVID-19. TCRdb keeps only in-frame clones here, not all; method: immunoSEQ multiplex PCR. The table has hundreds of thousands of clones, 85% seen once. Specimen: PBMCs or T cells enriched from blood (not recorded which). These receptors were collected from a woman aged 30 to 39 who had been exposed to COVID-19. The CDR3 runs from the conserved cysteine through the conserved F or W. The D gene is left open where the match is weak. Not all rows give a size; the values are once, few, many and, for expanded clones, a class.

.	TRBV25-1	TRBD1	TRBJ2-7	CASSVPVGTGYYEQYF	TGTGCCAGCAGTGTTCCTGTGGGGACAGGCTACTACGAGCAGTACTTC
.	TRBV30	.	TRBJ2-1	CAWSTMSEQFF	TGTGCCTGGAGTACGATGAGTGAGCAGTTCTTC
.	TRBV2	.	TRBJ1-6	CASSRTGYYNSPLHF	TGTGCCAGCAGTCGGACTGGGTACTATAATTCACCCCTCCACTTT
few	TRBV28	.	TRBJ1-1	CASSSKGLNTEAFF	TGTGCCAGCAGTTCTAAGGGGTTGAACACTGAAGCTTTCTTT
.	TRBV15	.	TRBJ1-1	CATSRSRGRGTEAFF	TGTGCCACCAGCAGATCCAGGGGTCGAGGCACTGAAGCTTTCTTT
.	TRBV2	.	TRBJ2-3	CASTKSRVTDTQYF	TGTGCCAGCACAAAAAGCCGCGTCACAGATACGCAGTATTTT
.	TRBV12-3/TRBV12-4	TRBD1	TRBJ1-4	CASSPRAGTAAF	TGTGCCAGCAGTCCTAGGGCGGGGACAGCGGCTTTT
.	TRBV9	.	TRBJ1-2	CASKGPGRGYGYTF	TGTGCCAGCAAGGGCCCGGGTCGGGGCTATGGCTACACCTTC
.	TRBV2	TRBD1	TRBJ1-2	CASSAGQGYYGYTF	TGTGCCAGCAGCGCGGGACAGGGGTACTATGGCTACACCTTC
.	TRBV5-1	.	TRBJ1-2	CASSLAVSGDLDGYTF	TGCGCCAGCAGCTTGGCTGTTTCAGGGGATTTGGATGGCTACACCTTC
.	TRBV4-1	.	TRBJ2-7	CASSQAPGLQDEQYF	TGCGCCAGCAGCCAAGCTCCCGGCCTTCAGGACGAGCAGTACTTC
few	TRBV5-1	TRBD1	TRBJ2-2	CASSVGTGTGELFF	TGCGCCAGCAGCGTCGGGACAGGTACCGGGGAGCTGTTTTTT
.	TRBV28	TRBD1	TRBJ1-5	CASSLRGQGGNQPQHF	TGTGCCAGCAGTTTGCGGGGACAGGGGGGTAATCAGCCCCAGCATTTT
.	TRBV5-1	.	TRBJ2-7	CASSPDNFEQYF	TGCGCCAGCAGCCCGGACAATTTTGAGCAGTACTTC
few	TRBV3-1/TRBV3-2	TRBD2	TRBJ2-1	CASSQGTGTSGSEQFF	TGTGCCAGCAGCCAAGGTACCGGGACTAGCGGCTCTGAGCAGTTCTTC
.	TRBV15	.	TRBJ1-2	CATSRDIGRQPGGYTF	TGTGCCACCAGCAGAGATATTGGCAGACAGCCGGGTGGCTACACCTTC
.	TRBV28	TRBD2	TRBJ2-7	CASIGRLSYEQYF	TGTGCCAGCATCGGGAGGTTAAGCTACGAGCAGTACTTC
few	TRBV19	TRBD2	TRBJ2-1	CASSAREGNEQFF	TGTGCCAGTAGTGCCCGGGAGGGCAATGAGCAGTTCTTC
few	TRBV19	.	TRBJ2-7	CASILSYEQYF	TGTGCCAGTATCCTCTCCTACGAGCAGTACTTC
few	TRBV28	.	TRBJ1-2	CASSPQGNYGYTF	TGTGCCAGCAGTCCGCAGGGTAACTATGGCTACACCTTC
few	TRBV5-1	.	TRBJ2-3	CASSLAPGKDTQYF	TGCGCCAGCAGCTTGGCCCCAGGTAAAGATACGCAGTATTTT
.	TRBV7-9	.	TRBJ1-6	CASSLDSKNSPLHF	TGTGCCAGCAGCTTGGACAGTAAAAATTCACCCCTCCACTTT
.	TRBV9	TRBD1	TRBJ1-2	CASSVTDRGGDGYTF	TGTGCCAGCAGCGTTACGGACAGGGGGGGCGATGGCTACACCTTC
.	TRBV20-1	.	TRBJ1-2	CSARYRSGYTF	TGCAGTGCTAGGTACAGGTCGGGCTACACCTTC